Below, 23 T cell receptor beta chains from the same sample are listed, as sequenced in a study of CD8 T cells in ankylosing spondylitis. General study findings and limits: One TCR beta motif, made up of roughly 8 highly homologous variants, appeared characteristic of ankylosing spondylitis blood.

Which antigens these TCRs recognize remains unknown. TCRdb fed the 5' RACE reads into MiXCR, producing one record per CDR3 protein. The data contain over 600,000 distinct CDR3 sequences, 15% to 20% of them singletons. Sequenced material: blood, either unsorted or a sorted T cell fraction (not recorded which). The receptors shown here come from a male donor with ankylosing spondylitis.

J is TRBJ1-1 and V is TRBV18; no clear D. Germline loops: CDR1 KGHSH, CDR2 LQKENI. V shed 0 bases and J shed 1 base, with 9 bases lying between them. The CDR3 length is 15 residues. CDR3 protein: CASSPPGPGNTEAFF. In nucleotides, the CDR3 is TGTGCCAGCTCACCACCGGGCCCCGGGAACACTGAAGCTTTCTTT.

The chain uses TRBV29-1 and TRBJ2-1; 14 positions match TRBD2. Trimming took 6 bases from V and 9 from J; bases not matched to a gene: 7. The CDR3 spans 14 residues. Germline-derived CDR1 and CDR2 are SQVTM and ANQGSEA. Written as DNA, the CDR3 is TGCAGCGTCGAGGGACTAGCGGGAGCAATTGAGCAGTTCTTC. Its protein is CSVEGLAGAIEQFF.

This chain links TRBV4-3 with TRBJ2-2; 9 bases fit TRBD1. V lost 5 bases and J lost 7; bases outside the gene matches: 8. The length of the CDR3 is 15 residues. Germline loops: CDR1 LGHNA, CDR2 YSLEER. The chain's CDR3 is CASSYRDRDGGELFF. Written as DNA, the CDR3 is TGCGCCAGCAGCTACCGGGACAGGGACGGCGGGGAGCTGTTTTTT.

The CDR3 spells CASSLYPNTEAFF. In nucleotides, the CDR3 is TGTGCCAGCAGTTTGTATCCAAACACTGAAGCTTTCTTT. The chain employs TRBV28 and TRBJ1-1; D gene unclear. V lost 3 bases and J lost 2, with 7 bases in between. Germline lookup yields CDR1 MDHEN and CDR2 SYDVKM. The CDR3 totals 13 residues.

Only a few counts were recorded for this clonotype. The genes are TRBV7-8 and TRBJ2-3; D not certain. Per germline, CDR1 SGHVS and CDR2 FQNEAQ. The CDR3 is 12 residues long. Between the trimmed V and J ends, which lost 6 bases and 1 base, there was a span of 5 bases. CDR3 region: CASRPGTDTQYF. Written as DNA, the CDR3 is TGTGCCAGCAGACCAGGCACAGATACGCAGTATTTT.

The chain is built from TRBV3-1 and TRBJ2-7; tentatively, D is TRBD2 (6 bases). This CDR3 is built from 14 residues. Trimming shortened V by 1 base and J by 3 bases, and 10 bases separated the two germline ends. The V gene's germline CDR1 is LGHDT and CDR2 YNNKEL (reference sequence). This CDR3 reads CASSQAVGGYEQYF. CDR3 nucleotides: TGTGCCAGCAGCCAAGCTGTGGGGGGCTACGAGCAGTACTTC.

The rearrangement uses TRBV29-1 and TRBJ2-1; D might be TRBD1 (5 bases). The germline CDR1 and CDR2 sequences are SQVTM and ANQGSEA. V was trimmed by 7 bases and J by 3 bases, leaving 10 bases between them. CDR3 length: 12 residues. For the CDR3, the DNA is TGCAGCGCCGACGACAGCTACAATGAGCAGTTCTTC. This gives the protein CSADDSYNEQFF.

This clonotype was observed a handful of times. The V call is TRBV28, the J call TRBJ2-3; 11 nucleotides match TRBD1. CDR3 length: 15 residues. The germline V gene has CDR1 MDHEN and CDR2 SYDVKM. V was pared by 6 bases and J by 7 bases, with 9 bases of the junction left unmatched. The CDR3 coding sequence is TGTGCCAGCAGCCTCCGGACAGGGGGCGTGAATACGCAGTATTTT. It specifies CASSLRTGGVNTQYF.

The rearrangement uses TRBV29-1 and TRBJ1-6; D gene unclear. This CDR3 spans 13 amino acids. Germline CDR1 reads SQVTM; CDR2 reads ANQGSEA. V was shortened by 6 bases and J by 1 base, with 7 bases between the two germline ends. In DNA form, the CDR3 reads TGCAGCGTACAAAAGTCCTATAATTCACCCCTCCACTTT. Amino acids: CSVQKSYNSPLHF.

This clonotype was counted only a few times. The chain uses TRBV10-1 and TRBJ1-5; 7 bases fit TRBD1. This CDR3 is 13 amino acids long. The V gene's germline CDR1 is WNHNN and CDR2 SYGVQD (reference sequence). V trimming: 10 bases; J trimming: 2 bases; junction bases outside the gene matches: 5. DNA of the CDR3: TGCGCCAACCACGACAGGGGCAATCAGCCCCAGCATTTT. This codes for CANHDRGNQPQHF.

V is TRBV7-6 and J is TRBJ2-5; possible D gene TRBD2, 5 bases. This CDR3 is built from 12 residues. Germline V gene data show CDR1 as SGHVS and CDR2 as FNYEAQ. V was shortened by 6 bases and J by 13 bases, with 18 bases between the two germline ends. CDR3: CASRTNEGPAYF. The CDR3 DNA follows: TGTGCCAGCAGAACCAATGAGGGCCCAGCGTACTTC.

Here the CDR3 DNA reads TGCGCCAGCACCACCCTCTCGGGCTCCTACAATGAGCAGTTCTTC. As protein: CASTTLSGSYNEQFF. J is TRBJ2-1 and V is TRBV4-1; D is unclear. Germline V lookup: CDR1 MGHRA, CDR2 YSYEKL. There are 15 residues in the CDR3. Trimming removed 7 bases from V and 0 bases from J, with 13 bases in between.

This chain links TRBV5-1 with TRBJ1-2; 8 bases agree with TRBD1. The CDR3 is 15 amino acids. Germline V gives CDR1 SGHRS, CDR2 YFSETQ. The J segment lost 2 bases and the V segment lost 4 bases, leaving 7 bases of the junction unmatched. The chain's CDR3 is CASSPGQEFNYGYTF. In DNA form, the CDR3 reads TGCGCCAGCAGCCCGGGACAGGAATTCAACTATGGCTACACCTTC.

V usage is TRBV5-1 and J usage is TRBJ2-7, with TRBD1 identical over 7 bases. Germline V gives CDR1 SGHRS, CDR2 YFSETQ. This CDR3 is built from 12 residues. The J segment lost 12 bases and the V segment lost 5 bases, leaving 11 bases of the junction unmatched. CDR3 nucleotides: TGCGCCAGCAGGAACACCGGGACAGATCTGTACTTC. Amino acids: CASRNTGTDLYF.

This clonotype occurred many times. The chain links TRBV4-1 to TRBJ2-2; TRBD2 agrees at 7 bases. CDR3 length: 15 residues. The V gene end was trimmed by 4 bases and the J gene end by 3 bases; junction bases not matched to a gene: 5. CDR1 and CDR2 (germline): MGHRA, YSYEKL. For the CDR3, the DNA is TGCGCCAGCAGCCCCGGACTAGGTCACACCGGGGAGCTGTTTTTT. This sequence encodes CASSPGLGHTGELFF.

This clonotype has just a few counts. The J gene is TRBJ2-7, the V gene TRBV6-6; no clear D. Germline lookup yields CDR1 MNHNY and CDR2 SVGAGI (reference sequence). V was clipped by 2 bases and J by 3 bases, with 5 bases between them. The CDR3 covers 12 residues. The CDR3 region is CASSYLYYEQYF. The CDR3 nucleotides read TGTGCCAGCAGTTACCTGTACTACGAGCAGTACTTC.

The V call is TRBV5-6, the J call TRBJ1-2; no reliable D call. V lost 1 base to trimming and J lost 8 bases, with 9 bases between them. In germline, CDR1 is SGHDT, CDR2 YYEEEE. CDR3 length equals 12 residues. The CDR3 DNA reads TGTGCCAGCAGCTTGCCTACATGGGGCTACACCTTC. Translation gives CASSLPTWGYTF.

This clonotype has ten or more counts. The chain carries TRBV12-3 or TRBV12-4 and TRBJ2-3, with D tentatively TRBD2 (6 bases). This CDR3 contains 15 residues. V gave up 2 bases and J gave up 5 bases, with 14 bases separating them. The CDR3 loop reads CASSLSPTAGDTQYF. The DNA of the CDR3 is TGTGCCAGCAGTTTATCTCCTACAGCGGGAGATACGCAGTATTTT.

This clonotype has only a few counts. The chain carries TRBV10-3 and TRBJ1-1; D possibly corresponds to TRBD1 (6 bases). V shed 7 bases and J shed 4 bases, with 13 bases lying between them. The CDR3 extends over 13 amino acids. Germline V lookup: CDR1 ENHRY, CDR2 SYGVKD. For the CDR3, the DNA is TGTGCCATCAACTTGGGGGCGGGCACTGAAGCTTTCTTT. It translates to CAINLGAGTEAFF.

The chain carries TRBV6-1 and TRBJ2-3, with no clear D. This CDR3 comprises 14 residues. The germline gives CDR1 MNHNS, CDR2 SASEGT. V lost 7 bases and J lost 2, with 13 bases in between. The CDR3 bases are TGTGCCAGCACCCGACCAGGCAACACAGATACGCAGTATTTT. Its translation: CASTRPGNTDTQYF.

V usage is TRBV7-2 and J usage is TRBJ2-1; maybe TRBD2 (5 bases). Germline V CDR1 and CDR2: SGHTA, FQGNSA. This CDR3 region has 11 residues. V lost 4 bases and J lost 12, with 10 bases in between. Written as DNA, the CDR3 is TGTGCCAGCAGCTCCACCCGGGGGCAGTTCTTC. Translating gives CASSSTRGQFF.

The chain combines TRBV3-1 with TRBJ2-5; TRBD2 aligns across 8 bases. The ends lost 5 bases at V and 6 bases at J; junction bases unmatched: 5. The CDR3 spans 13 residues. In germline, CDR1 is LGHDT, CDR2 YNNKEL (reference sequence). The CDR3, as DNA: TGTGCCAGCAGCGGTAGCGGGGCCCAGACCCAGTACTTC. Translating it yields CASSGSGAQTQYF.

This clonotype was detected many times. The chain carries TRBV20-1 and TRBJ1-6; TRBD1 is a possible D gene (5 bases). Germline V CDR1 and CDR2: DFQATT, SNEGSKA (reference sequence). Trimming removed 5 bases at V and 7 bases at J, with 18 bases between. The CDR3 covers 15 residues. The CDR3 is CSAPLSGGVNSPLHF. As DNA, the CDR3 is TGCAGTGCTCCCCTCAGCGGGGGGGTAAATTCACCCCTCCACTTT.